Following are 30 T cell receptor beta chains from one sample sequenced in a study of response to subunit inactivated influenza vaccine. MiXCR was run by TCRdb on the RT-PCR reads, yielding one entry per CDR3 protein. This sample carries some 520,000 distinct CDR3 sequences, 15% to 20% of them seen once, and the ten largest clones take 3%. The starting material was CD4+ T cells sorted from PBMCs, obtained around 2 years after vaccination. The receptors come from a man between 50 and 69 years old who received an inactivated influenza vaccine.

V is TRBV20-1 and J is TRBJ2-4; D call uncertain. Germline V CDR1 and CDR2: DFQATT, SNEGSKA (reference sequence). V lost 5 bases, J lost 6 bases, and 20 bases lay in between. The CDR3 totals 15 residues. The CDR3 nucleotides are TGCAGTGCTCCCAGACCGAAGTTTAGTCTAAACATTCAGTACTTC. Residues: CSAPRPKFSLNIQYF.

The V call is TRBV5-4, the J call TRBJ1-4; 9 bases map to TRBD1. This CDR3 is 15 amino acids long. V was pared by 4 bases and J by 8 bases, with 9 bases of the junction left unmatched. Per germline, CDR1 SGHNT and CDR2 YYREEE (reference sequence). CDR3 loop: CASSAIGTGKEKLFF. The CDR3 nucleotides read TGTGCCAGCAGCGCGATCGGGACAGGGAAAGAAAAACTGTTTTTT.

This clonotype has just a few counts. The chain is built from TRBV18 and TRBJ2-5; D may be TRBD2 (5 bases). Germline V gives CDR1 KGHSH, CDR2 LQKENI. V gave up 2 bases and J gave up 5 bases, with 9 bases separating them. This CDR3 spans 13 amino acids. The CDR3 reads CASSPAGLETQYF. DNA of the CDR3: TGTGCCAGCTCACCAGCGGGTCTGGAGACCCAGTACTTC.

The sample holds one count of this clonotype. This chain links TRBV2 with TRBJ2-4; 7 positions agree with TRBD1. The V gene end was trimmed by 8 bases and the J gene end by 10 bases; junction bases not matched to a gene: 11. Germline V CDR1 and CDR2: SNHLY, FYNNEI. The CDR3 runs to 13 residues. CDR3 DNA: TGTGCCAGCTCAAGAACAGGGGAAGGTATTCAGTACTTC. This encodes CASSRTGEGIQYF.

This clonotype turned up a few times. This chain links TRBV28 with TRBJ2-4; 7 bases are shared with TRBD1. Germline V gene lookup returns CDR1 MDHEN and CDR2 SYDVKM. Trimming cost V 5 bases and J 8 bases; bases outside gene matches: 6. This CDR3 is 13 amino acids long. The DNA for the CDR3 is TGTGCCAGCAGTAATACAGGGGTGTACATTCAGTACTTC. Translating gives CASSNTGVYIQYF.

This chain connects TRBV7-2 to TRBJ2-5; 11 nucleotides match TRBD2. CDR1 is SGHTA, CDR2 FQGNSA, per germline. Losses at the gene ends were 7 bases for V and 2 bases for J; bases not matched to a gene: 6. This CDR3 has 15 residues. CDR3 residues: CASTGTSGEQETQYF. The CDR3 DNA follows: TGTGCCAGCACCGGGACTAGCGGAGAACAAGAGACCCAGTACTTC.

This clonotype turned up a few times. The V gene is TRBV11-2, the J gene TRBJ1-6; D is undetermined. This CDR3 spans 16 amino acids. The ends were cut back, 1 base at V and 0 bases at J, with 7 bases in the middle. Germline CDR1 and CDR2: SGHAT and FQNNGV. The CDR3 is CASSLVVGSYNSPLHF. DNA of the CDR3: TGTGCCAGCAGCTTAGTAGTCGGCTCCTATAATTCACCCCTCCACTTT.

V usage is TRBV4-1 and J usage is TRBJ2-7; TRBD1 is a possible D gene (6 bases). Germline V gives CDR1 MGHRA, CDR2 YSYEKL. The CDR3 is 17 residues long. Deletions cut 4 bases from V and 5 bases from J, with 24 bases between. The CDR3, as DNA: TGCGCCAGCAGCCCTAACCGCCGGGACACCTTGGAGGACGAGCAGTACTTC. Encoded protein: CASSPNRRDTLEDEQYF.

Many counts were recorded for this clonotype. The J gene is TRBJ2-5, the V gene TRBV10-3; 7 nucleotides agree with TRBD1. Germline CDR1 is ENHRY and CDR2 is SYGVKD. V shed 3 bases, J shed 5 bases, and the junction held 12 bases outside the gene matches. This CDR3 is built from 16 residues. In DNA, the CDR3 is TGTGCCATCAGTGATACCCAGACAGGGAAGTGGGAGACCCAGTACTTC. Protein sequence: CAISDTQTGKWETQYF.

This clonotype was observed a handful of times. J is TRBJ2-5 and V is TRBV25-1; 11 nucleotides match TRBD1. Germline CDR1 MGHDK, CDR2 SYGVNS. The CDR3 loop spans 15 amino acids. V gave up 3 bases and J gave up 5 bases; unmatched junction bases: 5. CDR3 sequence: CASSEGQGVGETQYF. For the CDR3, the DNA is TGTGCCAGCAGTGAGGGACAGGGGGTAGGGGAGACCCAGTACTTC. Combining the CDR3 with reference TRBV25-1 and TRBJ2-5 gives the whole variable domain EADIYQTPRYLVIGTGKKITLECSQTMGHDKMYWYQQDPGMELHLIHYSYGVNSTEKGDLSSESTVSRIRTEHFPLTLESARPSHTSQYLCASSEGQGVGETQYFGPGTRLLVL.

The chain employs TRBV20-1 and TRBJ2-3; no clear D. Trimming took off 3 bases at V and 6 bases at J, with 16 bases between the two ends. CDR1 and CDR2 from the germline V gene are DFQATT and SNEGSKA (reference sequence). The CDR3 runs to 14 residues. For the CDR3, the DNA is TGCAGTGCTAGTTCAGGTGCATTTGGGGATACGCAGTATTTT. Its translation: CSASSGAFGDTQYF.

This clonotype was seen ten or more times. The rearrangement joins TRBV7-8 to TRBJ2-7; D may be TRBD2 (6 bases). Germline loops: CDR1 SGHVS, CDR2 FQNEAQ. Trimming pared 5 bases from V and 3 bases from J, leaving 20 bases between. The CDR3 contains 16 residues. CDR3 amino acids: CASSPTRLADNYEQYF. The DNA of the CDR3 is TGTGCCAGCAGCCCCACAAGATTAGCGGATAACTACGAGCAGTACTTC. Full variable domain (remainder filled in from reference TRBV7-8 and TRBJ2-7): GAGVSQSPRYKVAKRGQDVALRCDPISGHVSLFWYQQALGQGPEFLTYFQNEAQLDKSGLPSDRFFAERPEGSVSTLKIQRTQQEDSAVYLCASSPTRLADNYEQYFGPGTRLTVT.

The CDR3 DNA is TGCGCCAGCAGCCAAGACCTAGCGGGAGTATCCTACGAGCAGTACTTC. Translation: CASSQDLAGVSYEQYF. The genes are TRBV4-3 and TRBJ2-7, with 10 bases fitting TRBD2. The trim removed 0 bases at V and 1 base at J, leaving 3 bases unmatched. Germline loops: CDR1 LGHNA, CDR2 YSLEER. This CDR3 spans 16 amino acids.

The chain combines TRBV20-1 with TRBJ2-3; a possible D gene is TRBD2 (6 bases). The CDR3 length is 14 residues. CDR1 and CDR2 from the germline V gene are DFQATT and SNEGSKA (reference sequence). V lost 5 bases and J 1 base, leaving 13 bases between the germline ends. CDR3 bases: TGCAGTGCTTTGGGACTTGGTGGCACAGATACGCAGTATTTT. It specifies CSALGLGGTDTQYF.

This chain's CDR3 is CSATRGNNPTDEQFF. The CDR3 DNA reads as TGCAGTGCCACCCGGGGTAACAACCCAACAGATGAGCAGTTCTTC. The chain recombines TRBV20-1 with TRBJ2-1, with D possibly matching TRBD2 (5 bases). The V gene lost 6 bases and the J gene lost 8 bases, with 23 bases spanning the gap. The germline CDR1 and CDR2 sequences are DFQATT and SNEGSKA (reference sequence). This CDR3 has 15 amino acids.

The gene calls are TRBV3-1 and TRBJ2-2; D remains unclear. Between the trimmed V and J ends, which lost 6 bases and 7 bases, there was a span of 6 bases. The CDR3 is 11 residues long. Germline lookup yields CDR1 LGHDT and CDR2 YNNKEL (reference sequence). The CDR3 loop reads CASRGGGELFF. The CDR3 DNA sequence: TGTGCCAGCAGAGGTGGCGGGGAGCTGTTTTTT.

The chain joins TRBV12-3 or TRBV12-4 to TRBJ1-2; D might be TRBD1 (5 bases). CDR3 size: 15 residues. With 6 bases removed from V and 4 bases from J, the gap between germline ends came to 18 bases. The CDR3 reads CASRAQVQPFYGYTF. The CDR3 nucleotides are TGTGCCAGCAGAGCACAGGTCCAACCCTTCTATGGCTACACCTTC.

This clonotype appeared a few times. The chain links TRBV7-2 to TRBJ2-7, with D tentatively TRBD2 (5 bases). Germline V lookup: CDR1 SGHTA, CDR2 FQGNSA. The CDR3 totals 15 residues. Trimming removed 5 bases at V and 2 bases at J, with 16 bases between. The CDR3, as DNA: TGTGCCAGCAGCCCATCGAATGGAGGAACCTACGAGCAGTACTTC. Protein: CASSPSNGGTYEQYF.

This chain joins TRBV6-5 and TRBJ1-4; 12 nucleotides align to TRBD1. CDR1 is MNHEY and CDR2 is SVGAGI in the germline V gene. The V and J ends lost 6 bases and 0 bases, in that order; junction bases with no gene match: 5. The CDR3 is 17 amino acids. Here the CDR3 reads CASSYRDRGPTNEKLFF. The CDR3 DNA follows: TGTGCCAGCAGCTACCGGGACAGGGGGCCAACTAATGAAAAACTGTTTTTT.

The table lists this clonotype with a few counts. V gene TRBV5-1 combines with J gene TRBJ1-1, with D uncertain. The germline gives CDR1 SGHRS, CDR2 YFSETQ. CDR3 length equals 12 residues. Deletions cut 0 bases from V and 11 bases from J, with 11 bases between. The CDR3 nucleotides are TGCGCCAGCAGCTTGGAGGGAGGGAAGGCTTTCTTT. Translated, it gives CASSLEGGKAFF.

This clonotype has a count of ten or more. The CDR3 loop reads CASSEFSGGYNEQFF. As DNA, the CDR3 is TGTGCCAGCAGTGAATTTAGCGGGGGCTACAATGAGCAGTTCTTC. The gene calls are TRBV6-1 and TRBJ2-1, with 9 bases matching TRBD2. Germline V gives CDR1 MNHNS, CDR2 SASEGT. Unmatched junction bases numbered 2, after V lost 2 bases and J lost 3 bases. There are 15 residues in the CDR3.

This chain connects TRBV7-9 to TRBJ2-2, with D possibly TRBD2 on 6 matching bases. This CDR3 comprises 13 residues. From germline, CDR1 is SEHNR and CDR2 FQNEAQ (reference sequence). V lost 5 bases and J lost 6, with 10 bases in between. In nucleotides, the CDR3 is TGTGCCAGCAGCCATAGCGGCCCCGGGGAGCTGTTTTTT. Translation gives CASSHSGPGELFF.

The sample holds a few counts of this clonotype. The chain joins TRBV6-1 to TRBJ1-1; D is unclear. V lost 0 bases to trimming and J lost 5 bases, with 10 bases between them. The CDR3 runs 14 residues. Germline V gene data show CDR1 as MNHNS and CDR2 as SASEGT. The CDR3 DNA reads as TGTGCCAGCAGTGAAGCGCAAGTCAGGACTGAAGCTTTCTTT. Its translation is CASSEAQVRTEAFF.

The sample holds a few counts of this clonotype. The chain couples TRBV7-2 to TRBJ2-1; TRBD2 is a possible D gene (6 bases). Germline V lookup: CDR1 SGHTA, CDR2 FQGNSA. The CDR3 spans 16 residues. V was cut by 5 bases and J by 5 bases, with 19 bases left in between. The CDR3 DNA follows: TGTGCCAGCAGCCCTAGCGAGCCCCGTTGGGACAATGAGCAGTTCTTC. Encoded protein: CASSPSEPRWDNEQFF.

Only a few counts were recorded for this clonotype. J is TRBJ2-7 and V is TRBV5-6, with TRBD2 matching 7 bases. CDR1 is SGHDT, CDR2 YYEEEE, per germline. The CDR3 covers 14 residues. Trimming took 2 bases from V and 5 from J; bases not matched to a gene: 7. Written as DNA, the CDR3 is TGTGCCAGCAGCTTCGGGACTCGGGGGGACGAGCAGTACTTC. As protein: CASSFGTRGDEQYF.

In its sample, this clonotype was seen many times. This rearrangement joins TRBV12-3 or TRBV12-4 to TRBJ2-6; D is perhaps TRBD2 (5 bases). V gave up 10 bases and J gave up 0 bases, with 7 bases separating them. The CDR3 length is 13 residues. DNA for the CDR3: TGTGCCACCCGGGACTCTGGGGCCAACGTCCTGACTTTC. Translated: CATRDSGANVLTF.

This clonotype was seen only a few times. This chain connects TRBV6-5 to TRBJ2-5; maybe TRBD2 (5 bases). V dropped 0 bases and J dropped 5 bases, with 10 bases sitting between them. CDR3 length equals 14 residues. Germline V lookup: CDR1 MNHEY, CDR2 SVGAGI. Here the CDR3 DNA reads TGTGCCAGCAGTTACTCTAGCGTTCGGGAGACCCAGTACTTC. This codes for CASSYSSVRETQYF.

This clonotype was picked up a small number of times. The V and J genes are TRBV24-1 and TRBJ1-1, with TRBD1 identical over 10 bases. V dropped 4 bases and J dropped 6; count of bases not matched to a gene: 1. Germline assignment: CDR1 KGHDR and CDR2 SFDVKD. CDR3 length equals 13 residues. The CDR3 DNA reads TGTGCCACCAGTGACGGACAGGGGGCTGAAGCTTTCTTT. Protein product: CATSDGQGAEAFF.

Only a few counts were recorded for this clonotype. CDR3 residues: CASSRSGELIHSGNTIYF. The CDR3, as DNA: TGTGCCAGCAGCCGTTCCGGGGAATTAATCCACTCTGGAAACACCATATATTTT. The J gene is TRBJ1-3, the V gene TRBV3-1; D unresolved. Between the trimmed V and J ends, which lost 4 bases and 0 bases, there was a span of 19 bases. The germline CDR1 and CDR2 sequences are LGHDT and YNNKEL (reference sequence). CDR3 length: 18 amino acids. Full variable domain (rest looked up from reference TRBV3-1 and TRBJ1-3): DTAVSQTPKYLVTQMGNDKSIKCEQNLGHDTMYWYKQDSKKFLKIMFSYNNKELIINETVPNRFSPKSPDKAHLNLHINSLELGDSAVYFCASSRSGELIHSGNTIYFGEGSWLTVV.

The rearrangement uses TRBV20-1 and TRBJ2-1; 8 nucleotides agree with TRBD1. The CDR3 is 14 amino acids. V dropped 0 bases and J dropped 5; count of bases not matched to a gene: 3. The germline gives CDR1 DFQATT, CDR2 SNEGSKA (reference sequence). For the CDR3, the DNA is TGCAGTGCTAGAGATGGACAGGGCCACAATGAGCAGTTCTTC. This sequence encodes CSARDGQGHNEQFF.